Shown below are 6 T cell receptor beta chains from a single sample sequenced in a study of vaccination and CD4 T cells after COVID-19. For these receptors, no antigen is known. Documented treatment: roughly 10-day PBMC culture with coronavirus spike peptide pools or control peptides (ViraFEST assay). The Oncomine TCR Beta short-read assay was applied to DNA of cultured CD4+ T cells. TCRdb reanalysed the PCR reads using MiXCR and keeps one entry per CDR3 protein. The sample has about 21,000 distinct CDR3 sequences, around 48% seen once. Material for sequencing was CD4+ T cells from blood, cultured in vitro. The receptors originated from a human donor who had recovered from COVID-19.

J is TRBJ2-1 and V is TRBV20-1; the D gene could be TRBD1 or TRBD2 (5 bases each). Germline V lookup: CDR1 DFQATT, CDR2 SNEGSKA (reference sequence). V was pared by 5 bases and J by 6 bases, with 17 bases between. CDR3 length: 14 amino acids. For the CDR3, the DNA is TGCAGTGCTTCAGGGTGGGGGACCTGCAATGAGCAGTTCTTC. It translates to CSASGWGTCNEQFF.

This clonotype came up a few times. The rearrangement links TRBV2 to TRBJ1-6; D might be TRBD1 (5 bases). Per the germline V gene, CDR1 is SNHLY and CDR2 is FYNNEI. V dropped 6 bases and J dropped 7 bases, with 16 bases sitting between them. This CDR3 is built from 15 residues. The chain's CDR3 is CASRGDSGGNSPLHF. Written as DNA, the CDR3 is TGTGCCAGCAGGGGAGACAGTGGAGGCAATTCACCCCTCCACTTT.

The V gene is TRBV6-1, the J gene TRBJ1-4; 8 nucleotides agree with TRBD1. The germline CDR1 and CDR2 sequences are MNHNS and SASEGT. This CDR3 is 15 amino acids long. Unmatched junction bases numbered 6, after V lost 6 bases and J lost 3 bases. This CDR3 is CASRQTGESNEKLFF. The CDR3, as DNA: TGTGCCAGCAGACAGACAGGGGAGTCTAATGAAAAACTGTTTTTT.

The V gene is TRBV28, the J gene TRBJ2-5; 7 nucleotides match TRBD1. The germline gives CDR1 MDHEN, CDR2 SYDVKM. The length of the CDR3 is 15 residues. The V segment lost 5 bases and the J segment 3 bases; nucleotides outside the gene matches: 9. The CDR3 is CASSPPTGNKETQYF. In DNA form, the CDR3 reads TGTGCCAGCAGTCCTCCGACAGGGAACAAAGAGACCCAGTACTTC.

The chain carries TRBV5-1 and TRBJ1-2, with TRBD1 identical over 8 bases. This CDR3 comprises 14 residues. The V segment lost 5 bases and the J segment 1 base; nucleotides outside the gene matches: 4. Looked up from germline, CDR1 is SGHRS and CDR2 is YFSETQ. CDR3 sequence reads: CASRFGQGNYGYTF. CDR3 bases: TGCGCCAGCAGATTTGGACAGGGTAACTATGGCTACACCTTC.

CDR3: CASSYRQGGQPQHF. CDR3 nucleotide sequence: TGTGCCAGCAGTTACAGGCAGGGTGGTCAGCCCCAGCATTTT. The chain uses TRBV6-5 and TRBJ1-5; a weak D match, TRBD1 (5 bases). V lost 2 bases, J lost 6 bases, and 11 bases lay in between. CDR3 size: 14 residues. Germline lookup yields CDR1 MNHEY and CDR2 SVGAGI.